A single sample is the source of the 15 T cell receptor beta chains below, sequenced in a study of T cell changes during pregnancy in multiple sclerosis. TCRdb keeps only in-frame clones here, not all; method: immunoSEQ multiplex PCR. The sample consists of about 70,000 clones, more than 90% of them appearing once. This material consisted of peripheral blood, taken in the first trimester of pregnancy. Every receptor here comes from a female donor with multiple sclerosis, enrolled in a pregnancy study.

J is TRBJ2-1 and V is TRBV7-2; TRBD2 matches 8 bases. CDR3 length equals 15 residues. The germline V gene has CDR1 SGHTA and CDR2 FQGNSA. Unmatched junction bases numbered 3, after V lost 5 bases and J lost 0 bases. CDR3 in amino acids: CASSPLAGSYNEQFF. DNA for the CDR3: TGTGCCAGCAGCCCCCTAGCGGGCTCCTACAATGAGCAGTTCTTC.

The rearrangement uses TRBV6-5 and TRBJ2-7; a weak D match, TRBD1 (6 bases). Germline V CDR1 and CDR2: MNHEY, SVGAGI. Deletions cut 6 bases from V and 0 bases from J, with 12 bases between. CDR3 length: 14 amino acids. CDR3 sequence: CASSRTARSYEQYF. The CDR3 DNA is TGTGCCAGCAGCCGGACAGCACGCTCCTACGAGCAGTACTTC.

The rearrangement links TRBV27 to TRBJ2-3; 12 bases agree with TRBD2. The CDR3 covers 17 residues. Germline CDR1 and CDR2: MNHEY and SMNVEV (reference sequence). V lost 5 bases and J lost 0; bases outside the gene matches: 6. The CDR3 sequence: CASSPGLAGPSTDTQYF. The CDR3 coding sequence is TGTGCCAGCAGTCCGGGACTAGCGGGTCCTAGCACAGATACGCAGTATTTT.

The chain is built from TRBV10-2 and TRBJ1-6, with D perhaps matching TRBD1 (5 bases). The V and J ends lost 0 bases and 5 bases respectively, with 8 bases between them. The CDR3 is 15 residues long. CDR1 WSHSY and CDR2 SAAADI come from the germline V gene. In DNA, the CDR3 is TGCGCCAGCAGTGAGTCGGGGGGAGATAATTCACCCCTCCACTTT. Translated, it gives CASSESGGDNSPLHF.

The chain employs TRBV6-5 and TRBJ2-3, with D maybe TRBD2 (6 bases). Germline-derived CDR1 and CDR2 are MNHEY and SVGAGI. This CDR3 is built from 13 residues. V was clipped by 7 bases and J by 2 bases, with 10 bases between them. In nucleotides, the CDR3 is TGTGCCAGCAAGGAGGGCCTCACAGATACGCAGTATTTT. It specifies CASKEGLTDTQYF.

This clone appeared a single time. The chain combines TRBV28 with TRBJ1-2, with no clear D. This CDR3 has 16 amino acids. CDR1 is MDHEN, CDR2 SYDVKM, per germline. Trimming took 7 bases from V and 2 from J, leaving 20 bases between them. Here the CDR3 reads CASNSPEARSNYGYTF. Here the CDR3 DNA reads TGTGCCAGCAACTCCCCGGAGGCCCGGTCCAACTATGGCTACACCTTC.

This clone was found once. This chain connects TRBV4-1 to TRBJ2-1, with D perhaps TRBD1 (5 bases). The germline CDR1 and CDR2 sequences are MGHRA and YSYEKL. V lost 1 base and J lost 6, with 10 bases in between. This CDR3 has 14 amino acids. The chain's CDR3 is CASSQGRQGNEQFF. CDR3 sequence (DNA): TGCGCCAGCAGCCAAGGTCGGCAGGGCAATGAGCAGTTCTTC.

The rearrangement links TRBV7-9 to TRBJ1-1; no firm D call. Germline V gives CDR1 SEHNR, CDR2 FQNEAQ (reference sequence). V lost 4 bases, J lost 0 bases, and 6 bases lay in between. The CDR3 is made up of 13 amino acids. CDR3 nucleotides: TGTGCCAGCAGCTCTACGGTGAACACTGAAGCTTTCTTT. Amino acid sequence: CASSSTVNTEAFF.

This clone was counted between two and nine times. The chain has TRBV18 and TRBJ1-1, with unresolved D. Germline V lookup: CDR1 KGHSH, CDR2 LQKENI. The CDR3 is 13 residues long. V was clipped by 4 bases and J by 3 bases, with 9 bases between them. The CDR3 coding sequence is TGTGCCAGCTCACTCTTGCGGGACACTGAAGCTTTCTTT. Protein sequence: CASSLLRDTEAFF.

This clone came up once. The CDR3 spells CATPGGQPRQPQHF. As DNA, the CDR3 is TGTGCCACCCCAGGCGGGCAACCCCGACAGCCCCAGCATTTT. The chain recombines TRBV15 with TRBJ1-5; D not resolved. This CDR3 has 14 amino acids. From germline, CDR1 is LNHNV and CDR2 YYDKDF (reference sequence). V was cut by 8 bases and J by 7 bases, with 18 bases left in between.

The V gene is TRBV9, the J gene TRBJ1-3; 7 nucleotides line up with TRBD1. Per the germline V gene, CDR1 is SGDLS and CDR2 is YYNGEE. The CDR3 is 15 amino acids. Germline trimming cut 4 bases from V and 0 bases from J; bases unmatched to any gene: 4. CDR3 coding DNA: TGTGCCAGCAGCCCGGGACAGAGCTCTGGAAACACCATATATTTT. Protein product: CASSPGQSSGNTIYF.

The chain carries TRBV7-2 and TRBJ1-2; 10 bases are a match to TRBD1. The CDR3 sequence is 16 residues long. The J segment lost 0 bases and the V segment lost 5 bases, leaving 6 bases of the junction unmatched. Germline loops: CDR1 SGHTA, CDR2 FQGNSA. The CDR3 DNA reads TGTGCCAGCAGCCGACAGGGGGCAATATCTAACTATGGCTACACCTTC. This sequence encodes CASSRQGAISNYGYTF.

The chain uses TRBV5-1 and TRBJ2-1; perhaps TRBD2 as D (6 bases). CDR1 and CDR2 (germline): SGHRS, YFSETQ. V shed 0 bases and J shed 5 bases, with 15 bases lying between them. The CDR3 covers 16 residues. The DNA of the CDR3 is TGCGCCAGCAGCTTGGAGGAGGTGCGGAGGGACAATGAGCAGTTCTTC. Residues: CASSLEEVRRDNEQFF.

CDR3 region: CATSRDRGYGYTF. CDR3 nucleotides: TGTGCCACCAGCAGAGATCGGGGTTATGGCTACACCTTC. The rearrangement uses TRBV15 and TRBJ1-2; D is unresolved. Trimming cost V 0 bases and J 5 bases, with 7 bases left between them. Germline assignment: CDR1 LNHNV and CDR2 YYDKDF (reference sequence). This CDR3 is built from 13 residues.

The chain couples TRBV6-1 to TRBJ2-4; 8 nucleotides align to TRBD1. CDR1 is MNHNS, CDR2 SASEGT, per germline. V lost 4 bases and J lost 6; bases outside the gene matches: 2. This CDR3 has 13 residues. CDR3 coding DNA: TGTGCCAGCAGTGGGACAGGGTCAAACATTCAGTACTTC. It specifies CASSGTGSNIQYF.